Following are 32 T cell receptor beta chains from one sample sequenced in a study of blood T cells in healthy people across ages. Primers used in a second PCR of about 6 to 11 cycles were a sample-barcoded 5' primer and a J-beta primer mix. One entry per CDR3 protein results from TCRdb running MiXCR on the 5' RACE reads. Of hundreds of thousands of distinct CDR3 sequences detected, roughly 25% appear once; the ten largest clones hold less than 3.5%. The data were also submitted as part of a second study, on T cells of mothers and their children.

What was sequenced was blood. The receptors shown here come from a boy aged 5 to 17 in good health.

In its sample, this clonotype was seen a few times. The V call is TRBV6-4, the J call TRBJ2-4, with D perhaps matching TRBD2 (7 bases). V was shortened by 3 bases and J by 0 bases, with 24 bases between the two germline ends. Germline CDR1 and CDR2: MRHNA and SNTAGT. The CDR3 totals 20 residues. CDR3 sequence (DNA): TGTGCCAGCAGTGATAGGGGGGGGGCTAGCGTCTGGTTAGCCAAAAACATTCAGTACTTC. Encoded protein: CASSDRGGASVWLAKNIQYF.

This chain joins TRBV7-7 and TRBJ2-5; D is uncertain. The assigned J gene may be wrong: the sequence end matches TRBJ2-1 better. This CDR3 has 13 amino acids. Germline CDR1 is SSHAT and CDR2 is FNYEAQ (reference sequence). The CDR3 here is CASSLALGREQFF. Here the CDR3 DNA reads TGTGCCAGCAGCTTAGCGCTTGGACGTGAGCAGTTCTTC.

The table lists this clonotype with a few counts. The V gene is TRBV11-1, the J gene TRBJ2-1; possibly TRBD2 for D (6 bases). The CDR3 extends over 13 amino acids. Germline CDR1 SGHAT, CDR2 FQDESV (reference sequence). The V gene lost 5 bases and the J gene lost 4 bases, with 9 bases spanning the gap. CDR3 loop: CASSGTFYNEQFF. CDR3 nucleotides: TGTGCCAGCAGCGGGACTTTTTACAATGAGCAGTTCTTC. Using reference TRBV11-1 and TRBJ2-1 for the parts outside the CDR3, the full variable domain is EAEVAQSPRYKITEKSQAVAFWCDPISGHATLYWYRQILGQGPELLVQFQDESVVDDSQLPKDRFSAERLKGVDSTLKIQPAELGDSAMYLCASSGTFYNEQFFGPGTRLTVL.

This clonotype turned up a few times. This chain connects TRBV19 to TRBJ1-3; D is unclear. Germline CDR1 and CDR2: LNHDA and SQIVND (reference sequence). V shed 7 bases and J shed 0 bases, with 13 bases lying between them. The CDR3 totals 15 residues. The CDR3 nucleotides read TGTGCCAGTACCCCCCCGGGCCACTCTGGAAACACCATATATTTT. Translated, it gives CASTPPGHSGNTIYF.

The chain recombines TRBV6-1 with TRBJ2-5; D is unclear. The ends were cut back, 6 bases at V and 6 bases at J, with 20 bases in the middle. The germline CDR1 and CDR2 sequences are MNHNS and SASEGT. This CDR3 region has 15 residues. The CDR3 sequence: CASRPRQRAPQTQYF. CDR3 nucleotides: TGTGCCAGCAGACCACGGCAAAGAGCCCCCCAGACCCAGTACTTC.

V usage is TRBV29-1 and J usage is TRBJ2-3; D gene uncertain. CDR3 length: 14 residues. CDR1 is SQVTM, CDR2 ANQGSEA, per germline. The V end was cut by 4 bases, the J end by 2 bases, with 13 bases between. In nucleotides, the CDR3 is TGCAGCGTTGGAGCAGGTCTTTACACAGATACGCAGTATTTT. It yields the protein CSVGAGLYTDTQYF.

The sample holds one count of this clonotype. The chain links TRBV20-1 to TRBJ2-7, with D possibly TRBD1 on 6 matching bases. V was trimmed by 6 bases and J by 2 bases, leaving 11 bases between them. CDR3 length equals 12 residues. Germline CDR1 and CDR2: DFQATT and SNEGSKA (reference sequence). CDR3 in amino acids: CSAGDTPYEQYF. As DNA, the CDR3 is TGCAGTGCCGGGGACACCCCCTACGAGCAGTACTTC.

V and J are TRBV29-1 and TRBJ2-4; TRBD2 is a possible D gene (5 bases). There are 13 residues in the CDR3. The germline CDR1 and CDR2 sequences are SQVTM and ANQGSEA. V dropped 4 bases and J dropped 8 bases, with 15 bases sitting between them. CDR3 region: CSVVVRTDDIQYF. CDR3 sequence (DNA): TGCAGCGTTGTCGTACGGACTGACGACATTCAGTACTTC.

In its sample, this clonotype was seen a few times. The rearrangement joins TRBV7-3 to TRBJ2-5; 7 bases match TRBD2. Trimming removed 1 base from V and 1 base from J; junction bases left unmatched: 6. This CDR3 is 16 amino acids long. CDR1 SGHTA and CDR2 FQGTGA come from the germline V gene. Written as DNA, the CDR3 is TGTGCCAGCAGCTTAAACCCAGCGGGGCCCCAAGAGACCCAGTACTTC. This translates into CASSLNPAGPQETQYF.

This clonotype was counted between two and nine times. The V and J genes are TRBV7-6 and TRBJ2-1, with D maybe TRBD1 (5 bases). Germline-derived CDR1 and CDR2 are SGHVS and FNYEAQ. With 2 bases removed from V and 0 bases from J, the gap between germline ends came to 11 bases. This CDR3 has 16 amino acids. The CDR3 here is CASSLTGSSSYNEQFF. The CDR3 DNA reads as TGTGCCAGCAGCTTAACAGGATCATCCTCCTACAATGAGCAGTTCTTC.

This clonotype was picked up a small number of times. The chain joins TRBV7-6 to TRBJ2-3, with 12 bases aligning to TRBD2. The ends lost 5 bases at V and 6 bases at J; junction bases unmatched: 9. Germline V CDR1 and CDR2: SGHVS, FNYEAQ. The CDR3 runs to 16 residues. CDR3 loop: CASSQRLAGDSDTQYF. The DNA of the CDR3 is TGTGCCAGCAGCCAACGACTAGCGGGGGATTCGGATACGCAGTATTTT.

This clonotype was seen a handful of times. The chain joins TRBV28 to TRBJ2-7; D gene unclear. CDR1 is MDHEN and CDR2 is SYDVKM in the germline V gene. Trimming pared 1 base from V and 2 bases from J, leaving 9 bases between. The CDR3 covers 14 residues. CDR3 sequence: CASSLFARTYEQYF. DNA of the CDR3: TGTGCCAGCAGTTTATTTGCCCGAACCTACGAGCAGTACTTC. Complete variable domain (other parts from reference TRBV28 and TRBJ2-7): DVKVTQSSRYLVKRTGEKVFLECVQDMDHENMFWYRQDPGLGLRLIYFSYDVKMKEKGDIPEGYSVSREKKERFSLILESASTNQTSMYLCASSLFARTYEQYFGPGTRLTVT.

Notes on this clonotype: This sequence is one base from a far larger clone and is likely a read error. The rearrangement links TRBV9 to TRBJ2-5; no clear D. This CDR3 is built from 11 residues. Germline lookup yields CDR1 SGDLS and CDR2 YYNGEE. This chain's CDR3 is CAGSVGETQYF. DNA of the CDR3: TGTGCCGGCAGCGTAGGGGAGACCCAGTACTTC. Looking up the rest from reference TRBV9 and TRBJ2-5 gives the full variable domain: DSGVTQTPKHLITATGQRVTLRCSPRSGDLSVYWYQQSLDQGLQFLIQYYNGEERAKGNILERFSAQQFPDLHSELNLSSLELGDSALYFCAGSVGETQYFGPGTRLLVL.

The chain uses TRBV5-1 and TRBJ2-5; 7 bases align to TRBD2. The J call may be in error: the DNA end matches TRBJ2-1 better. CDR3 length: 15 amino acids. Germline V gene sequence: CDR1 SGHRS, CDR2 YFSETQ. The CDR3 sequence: CASSPGASGLNEQFF. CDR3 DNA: TGCGCCAGCAGCCCCGGGGCTAGCGGTCTGAATGAGCAGTTCTTC.

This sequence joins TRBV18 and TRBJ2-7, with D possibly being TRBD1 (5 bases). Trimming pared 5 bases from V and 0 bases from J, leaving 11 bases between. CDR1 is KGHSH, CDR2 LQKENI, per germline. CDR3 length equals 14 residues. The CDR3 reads CASSDSVSSYEQYF. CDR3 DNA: TGTGCCAGCTCAGACAGTGTTAGCTCCTACGAGCAGTACTTC.

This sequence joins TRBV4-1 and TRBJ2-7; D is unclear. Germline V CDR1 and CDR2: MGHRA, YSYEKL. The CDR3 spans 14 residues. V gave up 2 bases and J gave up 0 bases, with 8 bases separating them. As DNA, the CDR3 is TGCGCCAGCAGCCAAACTCCTATCTCCTACGAGCAGTACTTC. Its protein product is CASSQTPISYEQYF.

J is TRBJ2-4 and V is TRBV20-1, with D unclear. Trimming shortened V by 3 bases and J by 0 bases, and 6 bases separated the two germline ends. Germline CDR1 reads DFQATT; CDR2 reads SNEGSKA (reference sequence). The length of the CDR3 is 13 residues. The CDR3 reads CSARFLAKNIQYF. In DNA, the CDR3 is TGCAGTGCTAGGTTCCTAGCCAAAAACATTCAGTACTTC.

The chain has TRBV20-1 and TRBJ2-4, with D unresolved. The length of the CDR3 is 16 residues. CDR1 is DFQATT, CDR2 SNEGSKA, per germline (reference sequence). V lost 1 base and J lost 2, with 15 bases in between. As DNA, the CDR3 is TGCAGTGCTAGAGGGGCGGTCGCTATGACCAAAAACATTCAGTACTTC. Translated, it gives CSARGAVAMTKNIQYF.

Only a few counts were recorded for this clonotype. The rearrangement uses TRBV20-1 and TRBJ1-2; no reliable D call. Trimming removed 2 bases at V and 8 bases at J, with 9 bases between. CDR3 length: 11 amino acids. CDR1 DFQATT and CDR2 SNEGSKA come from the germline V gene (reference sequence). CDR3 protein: CSARPNTGYTF. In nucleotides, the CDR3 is TGCAGTGCTAGACCAAACACGGGCTACACCTTC.

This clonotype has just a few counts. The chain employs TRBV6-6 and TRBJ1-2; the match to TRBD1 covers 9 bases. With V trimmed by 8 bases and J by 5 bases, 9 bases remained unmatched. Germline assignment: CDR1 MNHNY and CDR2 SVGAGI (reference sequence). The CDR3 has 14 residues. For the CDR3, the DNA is TGTGCCAGCGATGGGACAGGGCTTATGTATGGCTACACCTTC. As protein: CASDGTGLMYGYTF.

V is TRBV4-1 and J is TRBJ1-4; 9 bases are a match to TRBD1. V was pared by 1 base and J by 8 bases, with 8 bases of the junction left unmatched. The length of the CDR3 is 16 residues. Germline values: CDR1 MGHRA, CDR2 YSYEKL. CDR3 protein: CASSQGPGTGREKLFF. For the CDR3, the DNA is TGCGCCAGCAGCCAAGGGCCCGGGACAGGGCGCGAAAAACTGTTTTTT.

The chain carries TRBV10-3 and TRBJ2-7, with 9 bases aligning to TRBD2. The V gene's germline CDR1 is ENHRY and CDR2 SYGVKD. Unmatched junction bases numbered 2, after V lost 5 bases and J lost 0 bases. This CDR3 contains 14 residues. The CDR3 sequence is CAISPSGNSYEQYF. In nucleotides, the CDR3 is TGTGCCATCAGTCCTAGCGGGAACTCCTACGAGCAGTACTTC.

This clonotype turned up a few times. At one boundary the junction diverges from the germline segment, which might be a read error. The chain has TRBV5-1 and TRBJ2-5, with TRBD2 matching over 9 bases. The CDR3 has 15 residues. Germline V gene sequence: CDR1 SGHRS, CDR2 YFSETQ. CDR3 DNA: TGCGCCAGCAGCTTAGCGGGGGGCCTCCAAAAGACCCAGTACTTC. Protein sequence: CASSLAGGLQKTQYF.

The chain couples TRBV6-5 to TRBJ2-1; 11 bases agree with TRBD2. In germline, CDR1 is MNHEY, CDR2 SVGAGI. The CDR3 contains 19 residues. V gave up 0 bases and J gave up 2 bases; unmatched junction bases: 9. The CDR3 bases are TGTGCCAGCAGTTACTCGACTAGCGGGGCCCGCGGTCCCTACAATGAGCAGTTCTTC. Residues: CASSYSTSGARGPYNEQFF.

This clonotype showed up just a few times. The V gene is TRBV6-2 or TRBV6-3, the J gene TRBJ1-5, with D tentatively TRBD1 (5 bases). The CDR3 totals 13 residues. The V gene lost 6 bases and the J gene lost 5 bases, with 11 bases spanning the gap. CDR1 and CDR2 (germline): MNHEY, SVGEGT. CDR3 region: CASRHDSYQPQHF. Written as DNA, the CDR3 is TGTGCCAGCAGGCATGACAGCTATCAGCCCCAGCATTTT.

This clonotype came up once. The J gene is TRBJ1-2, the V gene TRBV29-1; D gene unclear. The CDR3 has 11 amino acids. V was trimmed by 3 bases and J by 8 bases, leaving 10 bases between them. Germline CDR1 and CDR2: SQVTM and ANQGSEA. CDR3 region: CSVDRERGYTF. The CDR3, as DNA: TGCAGCGTTGATCGGGAACGAGGCTACACCTTC. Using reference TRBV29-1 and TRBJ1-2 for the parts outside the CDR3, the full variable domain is SAVISQKPSRDICQRGTSLTIQCQVDSQVTMMFWYRQQPGQSLTLIATANQGSEATYESGFVIDKFPISRPNLTFSTLTVSNMSPEDSSIYLCSVDRERGYTFGSGTRLTVV.

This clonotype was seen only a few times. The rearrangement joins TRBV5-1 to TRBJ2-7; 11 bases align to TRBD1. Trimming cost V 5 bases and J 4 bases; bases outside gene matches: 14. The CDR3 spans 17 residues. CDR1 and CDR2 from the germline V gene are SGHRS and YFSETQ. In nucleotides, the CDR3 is TGCGCCAGCAGATTACTTACAACCGGGACAGGGGGATACGAGCAGTACTTC. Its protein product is CASRLLTTGTGGYEQYF.

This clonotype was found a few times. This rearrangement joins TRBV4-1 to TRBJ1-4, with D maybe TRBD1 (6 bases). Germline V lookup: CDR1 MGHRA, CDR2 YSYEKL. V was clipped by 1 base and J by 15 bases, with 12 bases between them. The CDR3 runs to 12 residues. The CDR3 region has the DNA TGCGCCAGCAGCCAAGCAGGGGTTTCTGTGTTTTTT. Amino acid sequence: CASSQAGVSVFF.

CDR3 DNA: TGTGCCAGCAGCGTAGAAACCTACAATGAGCAGTTCTTC. It translates to CASSVETYNEQFF. The chain couples TRBV9 to TRBJ2-1; D is unclear. CDR1 and CDR2 (germline): SGDLS, YYNGEE. V was shortened by 0 bases and J by 2 bases, with 3 bases between the two germline ends. The CDR3 extends over 13 amino acids.

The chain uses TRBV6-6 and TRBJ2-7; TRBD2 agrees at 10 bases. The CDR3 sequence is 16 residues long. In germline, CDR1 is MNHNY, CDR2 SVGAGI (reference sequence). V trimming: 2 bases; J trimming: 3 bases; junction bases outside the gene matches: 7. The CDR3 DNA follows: TGTGCCAGCAGTTACCCCGGGACTAGCGATGACTACGAGCAGTACTTC. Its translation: CASSYPGTSDDYEQYF.

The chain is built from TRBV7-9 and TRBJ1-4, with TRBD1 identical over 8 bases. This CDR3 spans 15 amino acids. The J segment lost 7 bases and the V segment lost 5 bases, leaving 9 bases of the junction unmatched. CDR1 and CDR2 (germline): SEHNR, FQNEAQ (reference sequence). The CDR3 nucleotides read TGTGCCAGCAGCAAAAACGACAGGGGAGCTGAAAAACTGTTTTTT. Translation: CASSKNDRGAEKLFF.

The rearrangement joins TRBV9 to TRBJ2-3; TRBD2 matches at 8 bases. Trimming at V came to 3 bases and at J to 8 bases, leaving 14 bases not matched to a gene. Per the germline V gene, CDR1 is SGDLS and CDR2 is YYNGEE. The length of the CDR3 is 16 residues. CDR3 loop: CASSASGAGAIVTQYF. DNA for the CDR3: TGTGCCAGCAGCGCTAGTGGAGCGGGAGCTATCGTTACGCAGTATTTT.